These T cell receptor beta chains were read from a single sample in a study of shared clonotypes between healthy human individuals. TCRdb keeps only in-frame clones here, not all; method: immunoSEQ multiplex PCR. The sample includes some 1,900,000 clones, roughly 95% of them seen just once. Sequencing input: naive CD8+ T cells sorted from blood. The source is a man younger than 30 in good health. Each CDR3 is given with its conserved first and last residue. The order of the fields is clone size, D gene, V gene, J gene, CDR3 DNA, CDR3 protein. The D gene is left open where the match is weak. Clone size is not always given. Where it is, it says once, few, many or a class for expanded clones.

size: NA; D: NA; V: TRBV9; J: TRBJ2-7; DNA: TGTGCCAGCAGCGCTGGGAGCTCCTACGAGCAGTACTTC; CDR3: CASSAGSSYEQYF
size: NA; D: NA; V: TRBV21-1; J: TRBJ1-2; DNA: TGTGCCAGCAGCAAAGGTGTAGAGGGGGAGGGCTACACCTTC; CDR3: CASSKGVEGEGYTF
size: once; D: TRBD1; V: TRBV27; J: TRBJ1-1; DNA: TGTGCCAGCAGTGAGCCGAACAGGGGAAGCCCTGAAGCTTTCTTT; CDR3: CASSEPNRGSPEAFF
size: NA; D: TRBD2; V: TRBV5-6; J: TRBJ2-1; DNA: TGTGCCAGCAGCCCCGGTGGGCGGGAGTACAATGAGCAGTTCTTC; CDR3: CASSPGGREYNEQFF
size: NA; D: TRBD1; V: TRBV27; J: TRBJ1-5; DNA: TGTGCCAGCAGTTTACTTCCCTTTACAGGGGTCTATCAGCCCCAGCATTTT; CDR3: CASSLLPFTGVYQPQHF
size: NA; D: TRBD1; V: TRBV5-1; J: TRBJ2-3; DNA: TGCGCCAGCAGCCGCACCAGGGGGCTTGGCTCAGATACGCAGTATTTT; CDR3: CASSRTRGLGSDTQYF
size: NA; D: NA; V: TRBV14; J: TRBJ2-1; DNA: TGTGCCAGCAGCCAAGATAACCTACGTACCTACAATGAGCAGTTCTTC; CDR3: CASSQDNLRTYNEQFF
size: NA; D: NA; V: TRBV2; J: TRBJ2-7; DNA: TGTGCCAGCAGTGAAGCTCGGAGCTCCTACGAGCAGTACTTC; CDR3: CASSEARSSYEQYF
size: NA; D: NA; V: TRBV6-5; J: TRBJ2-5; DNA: TGTGCCAGCAGCACCGACCCGTACCAAGAGACCCAGTACTTC; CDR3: CASSTDPYQETQYF
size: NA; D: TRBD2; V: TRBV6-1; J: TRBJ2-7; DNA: TGTGCCAGCAGTGAGGAGAGCGGGGTTTTTTACGAGCAGTACTTC; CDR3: CASSEESGVFYEQYF
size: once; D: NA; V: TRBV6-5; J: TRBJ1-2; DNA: TGTGCCAGCAGTTTCCTGGGTTCGGAGGGCTACACCTTC; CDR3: CASSFLGSEGYTF
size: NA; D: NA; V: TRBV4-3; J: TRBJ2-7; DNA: TGCGCCAGCAGCCAAGTAGCAGGAGTGGCGTACGAGCAGTACTTC; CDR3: CASSQVAGVAYEQYF
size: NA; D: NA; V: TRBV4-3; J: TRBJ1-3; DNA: TGCGCCAGCAGCCAAGCCCCCCGCGGAGCGGAGGGCATAGGAGACACCATATATTTT; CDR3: CASSQAPRGAEGIGDTIYF
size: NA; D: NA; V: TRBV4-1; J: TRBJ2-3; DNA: TGCGCCAGCAGCCAAGCCCCGGGACTTACCACAGATACGCAGTATTTT; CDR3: CASSQAPGLTTDTQYF
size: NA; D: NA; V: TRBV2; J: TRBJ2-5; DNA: TGTGCCAGCAGTGAAAAGTGGGGAGTGGTACAAGAGACCCAGTACTTC; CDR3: CASSEKWGVVQETQYF
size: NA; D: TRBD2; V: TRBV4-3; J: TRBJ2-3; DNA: TGCGCCAGCAGCCGGCGGGAGAACCCAGATACGCAGTATTTT; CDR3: CASSRRENPDTQYF
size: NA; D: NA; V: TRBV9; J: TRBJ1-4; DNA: TGTGCCAGCAGCGTCGGGGCAGCAACTAATGAAAAACTGTTTTTT; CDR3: CASSVGAATNEKLFF
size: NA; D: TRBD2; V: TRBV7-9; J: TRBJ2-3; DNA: TGTGCCAGCAGCCCAGGGATCCGGGAGGGCACAGATACGCAGTATTTT; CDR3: CASSPGIREGTDTQYF
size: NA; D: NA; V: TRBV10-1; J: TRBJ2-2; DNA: TGCGCCAGCAGTGAGAAGAGGATAAGCGCGAACACCGGGGAGCTGTTTTTT; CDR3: CASSEKRISANTGELFF
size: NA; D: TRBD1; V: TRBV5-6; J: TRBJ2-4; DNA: TGTGCCAGCAGCATCGGGACAGTTCTTCAGTACTTC; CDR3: CASSIGTVLQYF
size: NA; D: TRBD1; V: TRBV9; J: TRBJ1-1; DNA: TGTGCCAGCAGCGTAGTTAGGGGACAGTTGAACACTGAAGCTTTCTTT; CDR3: CASSVVRGQLNTEAFF
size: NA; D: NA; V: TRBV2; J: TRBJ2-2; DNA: TGTGCCGGAAAGACTAGTAACACCGGGGAGCTGTTTTTT; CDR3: CAGKTSNTGELFF
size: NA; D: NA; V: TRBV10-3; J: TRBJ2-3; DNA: TGTGCCATCAGTGAAACACCCACAGATACGCAGTATTTT; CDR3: CAISETPTDTQYF
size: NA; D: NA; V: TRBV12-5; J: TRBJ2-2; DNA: TGTGCTAGTGGTTTGGTGTTTGGTACCGGGGAGCTGTTTTTT; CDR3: CASGLVFGTGELFF
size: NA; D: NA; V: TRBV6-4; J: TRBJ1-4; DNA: TGTGCCAGCAGCATCCGGGACCCCGGTAATGGCTCGGCTGAAAAACTGTTTTTT; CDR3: CASSIRDPGNGSAEKLFF
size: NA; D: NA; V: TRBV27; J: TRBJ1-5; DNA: TGTGCCAGCAGTGGCCCAAATCAGCCCCAGCATTTT; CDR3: CASSGPNQPQHF
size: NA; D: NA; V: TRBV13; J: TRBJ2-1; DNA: TGTGCCAGCAGCTCAGCTCTAGGGGGTTTGTCGCATGAGCAGTTCTTC; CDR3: CASSSALGGLSHEQFF
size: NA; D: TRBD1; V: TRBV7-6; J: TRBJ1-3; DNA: TGTGCCAGCAGTTTAGGTCCGGGACAGGGTACTGGAAACACCATATATTTT; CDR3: CASSLGPGQGTGNTIYF
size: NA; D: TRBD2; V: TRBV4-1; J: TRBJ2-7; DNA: TGCGCCAGCAGCTCCAGCGGGGGGCTCTCCTACGAGCAGTACTTC; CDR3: CASSSSGGLSYEQYF
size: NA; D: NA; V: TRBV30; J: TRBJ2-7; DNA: TGTGCCTGGAGTGGAGAAGGCTCTCCAAGCTCCTACGAGCAGTACTTC; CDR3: CAWSGEGSPSSYEQYF
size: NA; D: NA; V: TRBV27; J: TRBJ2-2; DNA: TGTGCCAGCAGCCGCCCCTACACCGGGGAGCTGTTTTTT; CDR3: CASSRPYTGELFF
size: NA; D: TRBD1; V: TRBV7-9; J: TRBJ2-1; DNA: TGTGCCAGCAGCGCGGCCGGGACAGGGCTAGTGGAGCAGTTCTTC; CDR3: CASSAAGTGLVEQFF
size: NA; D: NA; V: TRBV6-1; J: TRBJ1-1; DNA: TGTGCCAGCAGTGACCCTTGGGGGGACACTGAAGCTTTCTTT; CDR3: CASSDPWGDTEAFF
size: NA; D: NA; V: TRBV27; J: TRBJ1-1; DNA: TGTGCCAGCAGTTTATTAGGCAGCTACACTGAAGCTTTCTTT; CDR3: CASSLLGSYTEAFF
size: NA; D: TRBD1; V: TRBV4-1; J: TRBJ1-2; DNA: TGCGCCAGCAGCCAAGCGACAGGGACCTATGGCTACACCTTC; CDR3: CASSQATGTYGYTF
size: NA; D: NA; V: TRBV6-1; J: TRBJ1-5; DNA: TGTGCCAGCAGTGAAGGGGCGGGCTGGGGGAATCAGCCCCAGCATTTT; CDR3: CASSEGAGWGNQPQHF
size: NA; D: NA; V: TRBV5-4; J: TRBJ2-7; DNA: TGTGCCAGCAGCTTTTTGACAAGCTCCTACGAGCAGTACTTC; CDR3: CASSFLTSSYEQYF
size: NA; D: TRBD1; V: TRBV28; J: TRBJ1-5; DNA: TGTGCCAGCAGTTTGGCCCCTCACAGGGGGCTAAGTCAGCCCCAGCATTTT; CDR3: CASSLAPHRGLSQPQHF
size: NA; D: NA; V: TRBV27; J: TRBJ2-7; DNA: TGTGCCAGCAGTCCCGGGGGGCCCTACGAGCAGTACTTC; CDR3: CASSPGGPYEQYF
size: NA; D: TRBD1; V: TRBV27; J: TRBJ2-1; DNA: TGTGCCAGCAGTAGCCACACAGGGGAGAGCTCCTACAATGAGCAGTTCTTC; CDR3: CASSSHTGESSYNEQFF
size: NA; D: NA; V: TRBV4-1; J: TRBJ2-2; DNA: TGCGCCAGCAGCCAGACCCCGAAGAGAGCGGAGTACACCGGGGAGCTGTTTTTT; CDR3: CASSQTPKRAEYTGELFF
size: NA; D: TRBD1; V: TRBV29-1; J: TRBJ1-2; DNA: TGCAGCGTTGAGCGGGACAGGTTCTTGGGCTACACCTTC; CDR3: CSVERDRFLGYTF
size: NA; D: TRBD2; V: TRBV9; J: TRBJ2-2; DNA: TGTGCCAGCAGCGTAGGGGGAGGGCCGAACACCGGGGAGCTGTTTTTT; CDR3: CASSVGGGPNTGELFF
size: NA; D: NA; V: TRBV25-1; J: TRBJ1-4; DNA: TGTGCCAGCAGTGAATATTCTGCGGTTGCAACTAATGAAAAACTGTTTTTT; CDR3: CASSEYSAVATNEKLFF
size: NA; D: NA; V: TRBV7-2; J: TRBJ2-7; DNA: TGTGCCAGCAGCTTAGGCCGCTACAAAACCTACGAGCAGTACTTC; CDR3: CASSLGRYKTYEQYF
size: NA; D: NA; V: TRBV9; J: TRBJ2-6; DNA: TGTGCCAGCAGCCCCTGGGGTTCTGGGGCCAACGTCCTGACTTTC; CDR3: CASSPWGSGANVLTF
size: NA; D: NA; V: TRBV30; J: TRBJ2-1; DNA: TGTGCCTCCAACGGAGTAGCGGAATACAATGAGCAGTTCTTC; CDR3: CASNGVAEYNEQFF
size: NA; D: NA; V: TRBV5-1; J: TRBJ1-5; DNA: TGCGCCAGCAGTTTCACAGGGTTGGGACAGCCCCAGCATTTT; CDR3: CASSFTGLGQPQHF
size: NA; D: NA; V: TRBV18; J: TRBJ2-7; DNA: TGTGCCAGCTCACCAGATACGGTTTCCTACGAGCAGTACTTC; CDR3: CASSPDTVSYEQYF
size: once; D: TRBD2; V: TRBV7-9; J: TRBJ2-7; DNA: TGTGCCAGCAGGGACTCGCGGGGGGCCCACTACGAGCAGTACTTC; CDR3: CASRDSRGAHYEQYF
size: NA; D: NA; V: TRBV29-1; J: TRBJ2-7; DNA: TGCAGCGTCCGTAGCGGCCAGAGCTCCTACGAGCAGTACTTC; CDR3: CSVRSGQSSYEQYF
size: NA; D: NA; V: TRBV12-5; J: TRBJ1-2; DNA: TGTGCTAGTGGTTTACACACAGGCTATGGCTACACCTTC; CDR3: CASGLHTGYGYTF
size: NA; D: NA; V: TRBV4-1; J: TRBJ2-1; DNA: TGCGCCAGCAGCCAAGGGCTAGCGCTTGAGCAGTTCTTC; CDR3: CASSQGLALEQFF